This T cell receptor (beta chain) was captured by sequencing in a study of cytomegalovirus exposure and HLA in healthy donors. General study results and limits: Differences between HLA loci emerged in a later analysis of TCR association rates, with DRB1 most and HLA-C fewest. The availability of immune exposure information extended only to CMV serostatus. As a later analysis showed, several of the most significant clusters appeared to be linked to common viral pathogens.

From germline, CDR1 is SNHLY and CDR2 FYNNEI. The CDR3 totals 14 residues. Researchers ran the PCR with 60 Vbeta and 13 Jbeta primers. The protocol was immunoSEQ multiplex PCR, while the TCRdb copy is restricted to in-frame clones and leaves out a portion. The repertoire includes fewer than 150,000 clones, about 79% of them detected once, and around 4% sits in the top ten. All donors participated as healthy donors of bone marrow. Remarks on this clone: Its cognate antigen is unknown. At one end, the junction sequence differs from germline, possibly due to a read error.

V usage is TRBV2 and J usage is TRBJ2-5; unclear D gene. The source is a man in his forties or fifties in good health and CMV-seropositive. Sequencing was carried out using PBMCs. This CDR3 reads CASSPTQYQEAQYF. CDR3 in DNA: TGCGCCAGCAGTCCAACTCAGTACCAAGAGGCCCAGTACTTC.